The rows below give T cell receptor beta chains drawn from one sample of a study of T cell responses to AZD1222 COVID-19 vaccine. The method was immunoSEQ multiplex PCR; TCRdb's version includes in-frame clones alone and lacks a portion of them. Altogether 100,000 to 110,000 clones are present, approximately 87% being singletons, with the ten largest covering around 3.8%. The material was peripheral blood, obtained on day 0 of MenACWY control vaccination. The source is an adult in good health. Each CDR3 is given with its conserved first and last residue. Fields, in order: J gene, V gene, clone size, D gene, CDR3 protein, CDR3 DNA. The D gene is left open where the match is weak. The size entry is marked missing in some rows and otherwise reads once, few, many or a size class.

TRBJ1-6	TRBV25-1	.	.	CASSALAGWGSSPLHF	TGTGCCAGCAGTGCTCTCGCCGGGTGGGGGTCTTCACCCCTCCACTTT
TRBJ2-1	TRBV28	.	TRBD1	CASSLADRVSYNEQFF	TGTGCCAGCAGTTTAGCGGACAGGGTGAGTTACAATGAGCAGTTCTTC
TRBJ2-1	TRBV29-1	.	.	CSVMRAPWDNEQFF	TGCAGCGTGATGAGGGCCCCTTGGGACAATGAGCAGTTCTTC
TRBJ1-6	TRBV18	few	TRBD1	CASSPRKGAENSPLHF	TGTGCCAGCTCACCACGGAAGGGGGCTGAAAATTCACCCCTCCACTTT
TRBJ2-2	TRBV13	.	TRBD1	CASSRRTGDFVNTGELFF	TGTGCCAGCAGCCGCCGGACAGGGGATTTCGTTAACACCGGGGAGCTGTTTTTT
TRBJ2-7	TRBV4-3	.	.	CASSQGKGYEQYF	TGCGCCAGCAGCCAGGGGAAGGGCTACGAGCAGTACTTC
TRBJ1-2	TRBV29-1	.	.	CSVQGPHYGYTF	TGCAGCGTTCAGGGACCCCACTATGGCTACACCTTC
TRBJ1-3	TRBV7-9	.	.	CASSRPEVGLGNTIYF	TGTGCCAGCAGCCGGCCGGAGGTGGGCCTAGGAAACACCATATATTTT
TRBJ1-5	TRBV16	.	.	CASSLIERQPQHF	TGTGCCAGCAGCCTCATAGAACGTCAGCCCCAGCATTTT
TRBJ1-5	TRBV30	.	.	CAWSDPGLWQPQHF	TGTGCCTGGAGTGATCCCGGACTTTGGCAGCCCCAGCATTTT
TRBJ2-1	TRBV7-7	.	TRBD1	CASSLGTGEINEQFF	TGTGCCAGCAGCTTGGGAACAGGGGAGATCAATGAGCAGTTCTTC
TRBJ2-7	TRBV5-8	.	.	CASSQTGEPFSGGF	TGTGCCAGCAGCCAGACAGGGGAACCCTTCTCGGGGGGCTTC
TRBJ1-2	TRBV28	.	TRBD1	CASSRRTGGRIVYGYTF	TGTGCCAGCAGCCGCAGGACAGGGGGGCGGATAGTCTATGGCTACACCTTC
TRBJ2-6	TRBV9	.	.	CASSVGGAGANVLTF	TGTGCCAGCAGCGTAGGCGGGGCTGGGGCCAACGTCCTGACTTTC
TRBJ1-6	TRBV28	.	.	CASSLRDSPLHF	TGTGCCAGCAGTTTAAGAGATTCACCCCTCCACTTT
TRBJ2-5	TRBV18	.	TRBD1	CASSPSTGDETQYF	TGTGCCAGCTCACCATCTACAGGGGATGAGACCCAGTACTTC
TRBJ2-3	TRBV7-8	once	TRBD2	CASSLGWRLAGARRTDTQYF	TGTGCCAGCAGCTTAGGATGGCGCCTAGCGGGGGCCCGACGCACAGATACGCAGTATTTT
TRBJ2-5	TRBV4-1	.	TRBD1	CASSPRTGEETQYF	TGCGCCAGCAGCCCTAGGACAGGGGAAGAGACCCAGTACTTC
TRBJ1-4	TRBV28	.	TRBD1	CASSIPGTGVVANEKLFF	TGTGCCAGCAGTATACCCGGGACAGGGGTGGTAGCTAATGAAAAACTGTTTTTT
TRBJ1-1	TRBV10-3	few	.	CAISENTEAFF	TGTGCCATCAGTGAGAACACTGAAGCTTTCTTT
TRBJ2-1	TRBV11-2	once	TRBD2	CASSRRGAGRVRDEQFF	TGTGCCAGCAGCCGCCGAGGAGCGGGAAGGGTCCGTGATGAGCAGTTCTTC
TRBJ1-5	TRBV1	.	.	CTSSQDQGRDQPQHF	TGCACCAGCAGCCAAGATCAGGGAAGGGATCAGCCCCAGCATTTT
TRBJ2-6	TRBV27	once	.	CASSFISGANVLTF	TGTGCCAGCAGTTTTATTTCTGGGGCCAACGTCCTGACTTTC
TRBJ2-3	TRBV5-1	.	.	CASSYGRVLHTDTQYF	TGCGCCAGCAGCTACGGACGGGTCTTACACACAGATACGCAGTATTTT
TRBJ2-1	TRBV5-6	.	.	CASSLGHSIHEQFF	TGTGCCAGCAGCTTGGGTCACAGCATCCATGAGCAGTTCTTC
TRBJ1-2	TRBV30	.	.	CAWNSINRNGYTF	TGTGCCTGGAACTCCATCAACCGCAATGGCTACACCTTC
TRBJ1-5	TRBV12-3/TRBV12-4	.	TRBD1	CASSSTGKQPQHF	TGTGCCAGCAGTTCGACAGGGAAACAGCCCCAGCATTTT
TRBJ2-3	TRBV11-3	.	TRBD2	CASSRGGGQSTDTQYF	TGTGCCAGCAGCCGCGGGGGAGGGCAGAGCACAGATACGCAGTATTTT
TRBJ1-3	TRBV9	.	.	CASSVLDRRGGNTIYF	TGTGCCAGCAGCGTTTTAGACAGGAGAGGGGGAAACACCATATATTTT
TRBJ1-2	TRBV28	.	.	CASSTGQHPYGYTF	TGTGCCAGCAGTACCGGACAGCACCCCTATGGCTACACCTTC
TRBJ2-2	TRBV9	.	TRBD1	CASSHRDRGNAGELFF	TGTGCCAGCAGCCACCGGGACAGGGGTAATGCCGGGGAGCTGTTTTTT
TRBJ2-3	TRBV28	.	TRBD2	CASRAGRGSTDTQYF	TGTGCCAGCAGGGCAGGGCGGGGGAGCACAGATACGCAGTATTTT
TRBJ2-2	TRBV12-5	.	TRBD1	CASARTGGGTGELFF	TGTGCTAGTGCCCGTACAGGGGGCGGCACCGGGGAGCTGTTTTTT
TRBJ2-7	TRBV27	.	.	CASSLAWSSYEQYF	TGTGCCAGCAGTTTGGCCTGGAGCTCCTACGAGCAGTACTTC
TRBJ2-7	TRBV3-1/TRBV3-2	.	.	CASSLFFDGRWKGEQYF	TGTGCCAGCAGCCTTTTCTTTGATGGCAGATGGAAGGGCGAGCAGTACTTC
TRBJ1-3	TRBV9	few	TRBD1	CASSQLTGTGFVSGNTIYF	TGTGCCAGCAGCCAACTAACCGGGACAGGTTTCGTCTCTGGAAACACCATATATTTT
TRBJ2-1	TRBV7-2	.	TRBD2	CASSPGLAGGEQFF	TGTGCCAGCAGCCCGGGACTAGCAGGAGGTGAGCAGTTCTTC
TRBJ2-2	TRBV7-3	.	TRBD1	CASSISTGAGTGELFF	TGTGCCAGCAGCATATCGACAGGGGCGGGCACCGGGGAGCTGTTTTTT
TRBJ1-5	TRBV7-6	.	.	CASSLAARGGQPQHF	TGTGCCAGCAGCTTAGCGGCGAGGGGTGGTCAGCCCCAGCATTTT
TRBJ1-2	TRBV7-9	.	.	CASSATTEDYGYTF	TGTGCCAGCAGCGCCACGACAGAAGACTATGGCTACACCTTC
TRBJ1-5	TRBV2	.	TRBD1	CASTGDRSNQPQHF	TGTGCCAGCACCGGGGACAGGAGCAATCAGCCCCAGCATTTT
TRBJ1-1	TRBV18	.	.	CASSQGGGGTEAFF	TGTGCCAGCTCCCAGGGAGGAGGGGGCACTGAAGCTTTCTTT
TRBJ2-2	TRBV7-3	.	TRBD1	CASSYVTGAAGELFF	TGTGCCAGCAGCTACGTAACAGGGGCCGCCGGGGAGCTGTTTTTT
TRBJ2-3	TRBV28	.	.	CASSPRSSTDTQYF	TGTGCCAGCAGTCCTAGGTCTAGCACAGATACGCAGTATTTT
TRBJ2-3	TRBV5-1	.	.	CASSLRQSADTQYF	TGCGCCAGCAGCTTGAGGCAATCGGCAGATACGCAGTATTTT
TRBJ1-1	TRBV7-9	.	.	CATKHYKRDANTEAFF	TGTGCCACCAAACATTATAAGAGGGATGCGAACACTGAAGCTTTCTTT
TRBJ2-5	TRBV9	.	.	CASSVESAGTQYF	TGTGCCAGCAGCGTAGAAAGCGCCGGGACCCAGTACTTC